This note documents a single T cell receptor (beta chain) sequence. Its antigen is unidentified. The data derive from a study of graft-versus-host responses after intestinal transplantation. Looking at the study overall: Multivisceral, liver-intestinal, or isolated intestinal grafts went to recipients. All recipients got anti-thymocyte globulin induction, then tacrolimus and steroids for about 3 years.

Germline V CDR1 and CDR2: MNHNY, SVGAGI (reference sequence). The V end was cut by 0 bases, the J end by 4 bases, with 9 bases between. The CDR3 contains 14 residues. Measured with immunoSEQ multiplex PCR; TCRdb has only the in-frame clones, and not every one. Among tens of thousands of clones listed, about 95% were seen once. Study results and caveats: The marrow of recipients harbored GvH clones, and ileum or blood showed some of them first. Where graft-donor T cell macrochimerism was present, patients had high graft-versus-host to host-versus-graft clonal ratios in allografts.

This chain joins TRBV6-6 and TRBJ2-5, with a weak D call TRBD1 (5 bases). This receptor was obtained from a human donor who was the organ donor for an intestinal transplant. The sample consisted of unstimulated CD8+ T cells sorted from spleen or lymph node cells, taken before transplant. This CDR3 reads CASSYSPGIETQYF. In DNA form, the CDR3 reads TGTGCCAGCAGTTACTCTCCAGGGATAGAGACCCAGTACTTC.